This T cell receptor beta chain was identified during a study of blood T cell repertoires in COVID-19. Study context: Donors in the United States, Italy and Spain gave samples during acute or convalescent COVID-19. The cDNA or gDNA used as material had been derived from T cells, B-cell-depleted T cells, or PBMCs.

The CDR3 totals 13 residues. Trimming pared 5 bases from V and 2 bases from J, leaving 10 bases between. Germline CDR1 and CDR2: MNHEY and SMNVEV (reference sequence). How the authors handled the data: Using reference gene primer amplification, nucleated cell counts were estimated. The assay was immunoSEQ multiplex PCR, and TCRdb's table has in-frame clones only and misses some. D and trimming come from the DNA, and the V and J calls and clone size come from that table. The sample has some 200,000 clones; 65% to 85% are singletons. The chain has TRBV27 and TRBJ2-7, with TRBD1 as a possible D gene (5 bases). Material: peripheral blood. This TCR derives from a human donor in a cohort sampled during active COVID-19. Here the CDR3 DNA reads TGTGCCAGCAGTATCACAGGTCCCTACGAGCAGTACTTC. It codes for CASSITGPYEQYF.